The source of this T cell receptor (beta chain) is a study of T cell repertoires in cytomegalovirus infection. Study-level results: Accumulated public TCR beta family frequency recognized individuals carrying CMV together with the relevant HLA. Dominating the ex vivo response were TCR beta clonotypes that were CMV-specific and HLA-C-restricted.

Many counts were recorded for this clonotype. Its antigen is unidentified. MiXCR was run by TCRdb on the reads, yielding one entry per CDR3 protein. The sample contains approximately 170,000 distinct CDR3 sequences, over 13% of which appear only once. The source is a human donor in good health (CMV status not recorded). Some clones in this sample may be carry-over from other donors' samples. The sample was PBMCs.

CDR3 protein: CASSWAGTGFSGANVLTF. CDR3 nucleotide sequence: TGCGCCAGCAGCTGGGCCGGGACAGGGTTCTCTGGGGCCAACGTCCTGACTTTC. This rearrangement joins TRBV5-1 to TRBJ2-6, with 9 bases fitting TRBD1. Unmatched junction bases numbered 7, after V lost 3 bases and J lost 0 bases. Germline loops: CDR1 SGHRS, CDR2 YFSETQ. The CDR3 contains 18 residues. The full variable domain, completed using reference TRBV5-1 and TRBJ2-6, is KAGVTQTPRYLIKTRGQQVTLSCSPISGHRSVSWYQQTPGQGLQFLFEYFSETQRNKGNFPGRFSGRQFSNSRSEMNVSTLELGDSALYLCASSWAGTGFSGANVLTFGAGSRLTVL.